This T cell receptor (beta chain) was documented in a study of control samples from healthy donors and cancer patients. The table came from immunoSEQ multiplex PCR; TCRdb's copy has only in-frame clones and leaves some out. This sample has 100,000 to 150,000 clones, with more than 75% found just once. CDR1 and CDR2 (germline): SGHDT, YYEEEE. The junction had 10 bases not matched to a gene; V was cut back by 4 bases and J by 3 bases. The CDR3 is 15 amino acids. The TCR was taken from a man aged 60-69 years in good health. The specimen sequenced was blood. The chain links TRBV5-6 to TRBJ2-7; 7 bases are a match to TRBD1. Here the CDR3 DNA reads TGTGCCAGCAGCCCGGGGATACAGGGGTACTACGAGCAGTACTTC. It yields the protein CASSPGIQGYYEQYF.